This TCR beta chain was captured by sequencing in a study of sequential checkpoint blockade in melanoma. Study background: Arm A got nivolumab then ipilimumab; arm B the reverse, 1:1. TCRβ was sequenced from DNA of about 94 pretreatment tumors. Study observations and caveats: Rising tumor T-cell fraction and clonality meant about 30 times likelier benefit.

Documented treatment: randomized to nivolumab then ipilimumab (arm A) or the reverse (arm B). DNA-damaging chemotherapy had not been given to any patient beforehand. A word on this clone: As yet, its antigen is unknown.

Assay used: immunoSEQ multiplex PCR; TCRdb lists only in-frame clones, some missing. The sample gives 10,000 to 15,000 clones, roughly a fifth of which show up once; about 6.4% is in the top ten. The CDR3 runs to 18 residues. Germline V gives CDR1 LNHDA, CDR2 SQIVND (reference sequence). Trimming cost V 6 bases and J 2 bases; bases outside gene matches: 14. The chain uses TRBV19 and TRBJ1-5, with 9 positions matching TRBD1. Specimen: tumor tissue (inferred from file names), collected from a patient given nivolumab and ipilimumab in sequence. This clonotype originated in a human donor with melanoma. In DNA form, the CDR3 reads TGTGCCAGTAGACGGACAGGGGAGTCCTTTTTCGGCAATCAGCCCCAGCATTTT. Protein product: CASRRTGESFFGNQPQHF.